This record concerns one TCR beta chain sequence. The target of this receptor is not known. One end of the junction does not line up with germline, which may come from a read error. This record comes from a study of OX40 agonist ivuxolimab in advanced cancers. At the level of the whole study: Ivuxolimab was an agonistic, fully human IgG2 monoclonal antibody directed against OX40 (CD134), a costimulatory receptor. Intravenous ivuxolimab was administered to patients every 2 weeks at six dose levels: 0.01, 0.1, 0.3, 1.5, 3 and 10 mg/kg. Of the approximately 54 dose-escalation patients, hepatocellular carcinoma was present in around 20, melanoma in roughly 15, renal cell carcinoma in 9 and head and neck cancer in 9. In the dose-escalation cohort, about four fifths of patients were male, and the mean age was 60 years with a range of about 20 to 90. Prior anti-PD-1, anti-PD-L1 or anti-CTLA-4 therapy was permitted, and roughly two fifths of dose-escalation patients had received checkpoint inhibitors. Partial responses were achieved by three dose-escalation patients, of whom one had hepatocellular carcinoma and two had cutaneous melanoma. Peripheral TCRbeta sequencing was intended to test whether TCR sequence diversity was altered and clonal T-cell expansion was caused by ivuxolimab. The paper describes the monotherapy dose-escalation part (N = 52 patients) of the phase I trial of ivuxolimab.

Genomic DNA was extracted from sorted cells for sequencing of the TCRbeta CDR3 region. The immunoSEQ Assay was used to sequence the TCRbeta CDR3 regions. Drawn from immuneACCESS, this table holds only the in-frame rearrangements with V and J called that TCRdb kept. Clones are partly lost; checked studies trace under half to an unresolved V gene and leave the rest unexplained. This sample has some 35,000 clones in its table, and 70% to 80% of those were observed once. Approximately 13% of the sample is taken by the ten largest. Study-level results and caveats: After ivuxolimab, CD8+ T cells had more expanded clones than CD4+ T cells on average. Antigen specificity was not determined for the clonally expanded peripheral T cells. At doses from 0.1 to 3.0 mg/kg, clonal expansion was seen in both CD4+ and CD8+ blood T cells between baseline and week 6. In the 0.1-3.0 mg/kg groups, partial responders were among the patients with the lowest normalized peripheral clonal expansion, particularly in CD8+ T cells. Low levels of normalized T-cell clonal expansion were also shown by some nonresponding patients.

Patients with a history of autoimmune disease or receiving systemic immunosuppression were excluded from the trial. Peripheral blood for TCR sequencing was drawn from every dose cohort at baseline, at cycle 4 day 1 and at cycle 7 day 1. The samples were taken from a phase I, first-in-human, multicenter, open-label dose-escalation trial of ivuxolimab. Adults with locally advanced or metastatic melanoma, renal cell carcinoma, hepatocellular carcinoma or head and neck squamous cell carcinoma were enrolled in the trial. Before TCR sequencing, CD4+ and CD8+ T cells were separately sorted from peripheral blood. From the cysteine up to the phenylalanine, the CDR3 has a length of 12 residues. Of the read, only the CDR3 DNA is kept; its 36 bases are in frame from base 1. According to the germline V gene, CDR1 reads SGHDT and CDR2 reads YYEEEE.

The V and J genes are TRBV5-6 and TRBJ1-2; the D gene is not confidently resolved. Sequenced here: CD4+ or CD8+ T cells sorted from blood, sampled in a trial of the OX40 agonist ivuxolimab. The sequence came from an adult with an advanced solid tumor such as melanoma, head and neck, liver or kidney cancer. The nucleotide sequence reads as follows: TGTGCCAGCAGCTTGGCTAATTATGGCTACACCTTC. Its protein product is CASSLANYGYTF.